This passage covers 31 T cell receptor beta chains from one sample sequenced in a study of T cells in Graves' hyperthyroidism and ophthalmopathy. RNA transcripts served as the template for amplifying TCR beta CDR3 regions. Initially, a first-round RT-PCR of the TCR CDR3 employed the HTBI primer set. TCRdb processed the multiplex PCR reads anew with MiXCR; each CDR3 protein has one entry. The sample yields fewer than 350,000 distinct CDR3 sequences, roughly a fifth seen once. Material for sequencing was blood. These TCRs come from a woman between 45 and 65 years old with Graves' hyperthyroidism.

This clonotype was counted a few times. The chain couples TRBV6-1 to TRBJ1-2; no clear D. This CDR3 is built from 12 residues. Germline lookup yields CDR1 MNHNS and CDR2 SASEGT. V lost 7 bases and J lost 5, with 11 bases in between. CDR3 DNA: TGTGCCAGCACCCACGATGGGTATGGCTACACCTTC. Amino acids: CASTHDGYGYTF.

This clonotype was counted a few times. The CDR3 spells CASSFLDSAYNEQFF. CDR3 sequence (DNA): TGTGCCAGCAGTTTCTTAGACTCTGCCTACAATGAGCAGTTCTTC. The V call is TRBV6-2 or TRBV6-3, the J call TRBJ2-1; D remains ambiguous. Germline CDR1 reads MNHEY; CDR2 reads SVGEGT. This CDR3 spans 15 amino acids. V gave up 4 bases and J gave up 2 bases, with 12 bases separating them.

This clonotype was seen ten or more times. The rearrangement uses TRBV10-1 and TRBJ2-7; 7 bases are a match to TRBD2. Germline V CDR1 and CDR2: WNHNN, SYGVQD (reference sequence). V gave up 0 bases and J gave up 9 bases; unmatched junction bases: 5. This CDR3 region has 13 residues. The CDR3 DNA reads as TGCGCCAGCAGTGAGTCGAGCGGGGCACGGCAGTACTTC. Amino acids: CASSESSGARQYF.

This clonotype has ten or more counts. This chain connects TRBV20-1 to TRBJ2-7; 10 nucleotides match TRBD2. CDR1 is DFQATT, CDR2 SNEGSKA, per germline (reference sequence). The V segment lost 3 bases and the J segment 2 bases; nucleotides outside the gene matches: 4. The CDR3 length is 14 residues. CDR3 sequence: CSARWLAGAYEQYF. The CDR3 DNA reads as TGCAGTGCTAGGTGGCTAGCGGGAGCCTACGAGCAGTACTTC.

The V and J genes are TRBV20-1 and TRBJ2-5; no clear D. Trimming stripped 6 bases from V and 5 bases from J, with 16 bases between. The CDR3 has 13 residues. The germline V gene has CDR1 DFQATT and CDR2 SNEGSKA (reference sequence). CDR3 in DNA: TGCAGTGCCCCCCTAGGGATACGGGAGACCCAGTACTTC. Its translation: CSAPLGIRETQYF.

This clonotype was counted ten times or more. This chain joins TRBV4-1 and TRBJ2-7; D unresolved. The CDR3 length is 14 residues. Trimming took 0 bases from V and 5 from J, leaving 11 bases between them. The germline gives CDR1 MGHRA, CDR2 YSYEKL. This CDR3 reads CASSQDGVLNEQYF. The DNA for the CDR3 is TGCGCCAGCAGCCAAGATGGGGTTCTCAACGAGCAGTACTTC.

This rearrangement joins TRBV6-2 or TRBV6-3 to TRBJ2-2; TRBD2 aligns across 8 bases. V shed 5 bases, J shed 8 bases, and the junction held 10 bases outside the gene matches. CDR1 and CDR2 (germline): MNHEY, SVGEGT. The CDR3 runs to 15 residues. CDR3 in amino acids: CASSAGGRSIGELFF. Here the CDR3 DNA reads TGTGCCAGCAGTGCGGGGGGCCGATCGATAGGGGAGCTGTTTTTT.

This clonotype appeared many times. J is TRBJ2-7 and V is TRBV7-9, with D possibly TRBD1 on 6 matching bases. Between the trimmed V and J ends, which lost 5 bases and 5 bases, there was a span of 22 bases. CDR3 length equals 16 residues. Germline lookup yields CDR1 SEHNR and CDR2 FQNEAQ (reference sequence). The CDR3 region is CASSALPGVGDNEQYF. As DNA, the CDR3 is TGTGCCAGCAGCGCCCTCCCGGGCGTAGGGGACAACGAGCAGTACTTC.

This clonotype was found many times. The V call is TRBV7-3, the J call TRBJ2-3; D gene ambiguous. Germline CDR1 SGHTA, CDR2 FQGTGA. The CDR3 totals 14 residues. V was shortened by 0 bases and J by 1 base, with 5 bases between the two germline ends. As DNA, the CDR3 is TGTGCCAGCAGCTTAACGCTGGGCACAGATACGCAGTATTTT. Translated, it gives CASSLTLGTDTQYF.

This clonotype has ten or more counts. The chain couples TRBV9 to TRBJ2-2; 14 bases fit TRBD2. This CDR3 spans 17 amino acids. J gave up 6 bases and V 3 bases, and 7 bases lay outside the gene matches. From germline, CDR1 is SGDLS and CDR2 YYNGEE. CDR3 coding DNA: TGTGCCAGCAGCGCGCATCCGGGACTAGCGGGAGCCGGGGAGCTGTTTTTT. Translated, it gives CASSAHPGLAGAGELFF.

This clonotype was recorded at least ten times. The chain recombines TRBV5-6 with TRBJ1-6, with D hard to call. Trimming removed 5 bases at V and 6 bases at J, with 6 bases between. The CDR3 runs to 12 residues. The germline V gene encodes CDR1 SGHDT and CDR2 YYEEEE. CDR3 coding DNA: TGTGCCAGCAGTCAGGCTAATTCACCCCTCCACTTT. It is translated as CASSQANSPLHF.

This clonotype has at least ten counts. This chain joins TRBV12-3 or TRBV12-4 and TRBJ2-3; TRBD2 agrees at 7 bases. Losses at the gene ends were 6 bases for V and 0 bases for J; bases not matched to a gene: 9. The CDR3 totals 16 residues. The CDR3 sequence: CASRPLTRGSTDTQYF. In DNA form, the CDR3 reads TGTGCCAGCAGGCCCTTGACGCGGGGGAGCACAGATACGCAGTATTTT.

The chain joins TRBV20-1 to TRBJ2-3; the D is unclear. The ends were cut back, 0 bases at V and 5 bases at J, with 6 bases in the middle. This CDR3 is 12 amino acids long. Germline V CDR1 and CDR2: DFQATT, SNEGSKA (reference sequence). The CDR3 loop is CSARDIRDTQYF. DNA for the CDR3: TGCAGTGCTAGAGATATAAGAGATACGCAGTATTTT.

This clonotype was observed many times. The chain couples TRBV28 to TRBJ1-2; D gene ambiguous. The V gene lost 2 bases and the J gene lost 2 bases, with 6 bases spanning the gap. The V gene's germline CDR1 is MDHEN and CDR2 SYDVKM. This CDR3 has 13 amino acids. This CDR3 reads CASSLQANYGYTF. The CDR3 region has the DNA TGTGCCAGCAGTTTACAGGCGAACTATGGCTACACCTTC.

The J gene is TRBJ2-3, the V gene TRBV5-6, with D tentatively TRBD2 (6 bases). V was shortened by 4 bases and J by 4 bases, with 13 bases between the two germline ends. In germline, CDR1 is SGHDT, CDR2 YYEEEE. The CDR3 runs to 14 residues. In DNA form, the CDR3 reads TGTGCCAGCAGCATTTGGACTACCGCAGATACGCAGTATTTT. It specifies CASSIWTTADTQYF.

This clonotype showed up many times. The chain carries TRBV7-9 and TRBJ1-2, with TRBD1 identical over 12 bases. CDR1 and CDR2 (germline): SEHNR, FQNEAQ (reference sequence). V shed 1 base, J shed 8 bases, and the junction held 8 bases outside the gene matches. The CDR3 is made up of 16 amino acids. CDR3 bases: TGTGCCAGCAGCTTAGAGGCGGGACAGGGGGCTCGGGGCTACACCTTC. Translated, it gives CASSLEAGQGARGYTF.

This clonotype was observed at least ten times. The J gene is TRBJ1-2, the V gene TRBV2; D is unresolved. The CDR3 totals 12 residues. Trimming stripped 7 bases from V and 6 bases from J, with 12 bases between. Germline assignment: CDR1 SNHLY and CDR2 FYNNEI. This CDR3 reads CASMWARNGYTF. The CDR3 coding sequence is TGTGCCAGCATGTGGGCGCGTAATGGCTACACCTTC.

There are many counts of this clonotype. The junction and the germline gene differ at one end; a read error may be behind it. The V and J genes are TRBV3-1 and TRBJ1-5, with no clear D. The CDR3 spans 15 residues. Germline V gives CDR1 LGHDT, CDR2 YNNKEL (reference sequence). The CDR3 nucleotides read TGTGCCAGCAGCCAAGGGGCCGGTCCCAATCAGCCCCAGCACTTT. Translation: CASSQGAGPNQPQHF.

This clonotype was seen a single time. A much larger clone lies a single base off, so this may be a read error. The chain carries TRBV20-1 and TRBJ2-7; D call uncertain. Germline V lookup: CDR1 DFQATT, CDR2 SNEGSKA (reference sequence). The CDR3 covers 12 residues. The V end was cut by 6 bases, the J end by 7 bases, with 16 bases between. The CDR3 loop reads CSAPGPSAEQYV. The CDR3 DNA reads as TGCAGTGCCCCGGGTCCAAGCGCAGAGCAGTACGTC.

The table lists this clonotype with many counts. In DNA, the CDR3 is TGCAGTGCTAGGACAGGGGGCGACGAGCAGTACTTC. Amino acids: CSARTGGDEQYF. The V gene is TRBV20-1, the J gene TRBJ2-7; 10 bases are a match to TRBD1. Germline V gene lookup returns CDR1 DFQATT and CDR2 SNEGSKA (reference sequence). There are 12 residues in the CDR3. V was clipped by 3 bases and J by 5 bases; unmatched bases: 1.

V usage is TRBV20-1 and J usage is TRBJ2-7, with 9 positions matching TRBD2. The germline V gene has CDR1 DFQATT and CDR2 SNEGSKA (reference sequence). The V gene end was trimmed by 4 bases and the J gene end by 2 bases; junction bases not matched to a gene: 0. The CDR3 has 12 amino acids. CDR3 sequence: CSAKRGAYEQYF. Written as DNA, the CDR3 is TGCAGTGCTAAGCGGGGGGCCTACGAGCAGTACTTC.

Ten or more counts support this clonotype. The chain recombines TRBV30 with TRBJ2-5, with 7 bases identical to TRBD1. This CDR3 is built from 13 residues. V was pared by 2 bases and J by 9 bases, with 9 bases of the junction left unmatched. The germline CDR1 and CDR2 sequences are GTSNPN and SVGIG (reference sequence). CDR3 nucleotides: TGTGCCTGGAGTAACCGGGACAGAAGCGCCCAGTACTTC. Residues: CAWSNRDRSAQYF.

At least ten counts were recorded for this clonotype. The chain uses TRBV7-2 and TRBJ2-3; the D gene is possibly TRBD2 (6 bases). The germline V gene has CDR1 SGHTA and CDR2 FQGNSA. With 5 bases removed from V and 1 base from J, the gap between germline ends came to 13 bases. This CDR3 is built from 15 residues. The CDR3 coding sequence is TGTGCCAGCAGCCCGGGGGTCCCCCGCACAGATACGCAGTATTTT. Amino acid sequence: CASSPGVPRTDTQYF.

Many counts were recorded for this clonotype. The V call is TRBV20-1, the J call TRBJ2-3; D is possibly TRBD2 (6 bases). Trimming removed 4 bases at V and 1 base at J, with 15 bases between. CDR1 DFQATT and CDR2 SNEGSKA come from the germline V gene (reference sequence). CDR3 size: 15 residues. In DNA form, the CDR3 reads TGCAGTGCTACCCGGGACTCTCGGGGCACAGATACGCAGTATTTT. It yields the protein CSATRDSRGTDTQYF.

This clonotype has more than one count but fewer than ten. The CDR3: CASSQDGSRDTQYF. The CDR3 DNA sequence: TGCGCCAGCAGCCAAGATGGAAGTAGAGATACGCAGTATTTT. The genes are TRBV4-1 and TRBJ2-3, with unresolved D. The germline V gene has CDR1 MGHRA and CDR2 YSYEKL. Trimming cost V 0 bases and J 5 bases, with 9 bases left between them. The CDR3 spans 14 residues.

The V gene is TRBV14, the J gene TRBJ2-1; D tentatively reads TRBD1 or TRBD2 (5 bases each). This CDR3 contains 13 residues. From germline, CDR1 is SGHDN and CDR2 FVKESK. V was pared by 5 bases and J by 7 bases, with 12 bases between. CDR3 amino acids: CASSKGPPNEQFF. The CDR3 nucleotides are TGTGCCAGCAGCAAGGGACCACCGAATGAGCAGTTCTTC.

This clonotype occurred many times. The chain uses TRBV10-2 and TRBJ2-3; 9 nucleotides line up with TRBD1. From germline, CDR1 is WSHSY and CDR2 SAAADI. The CDR3 contains 16 residues. Unmatched junction bases numbered 2, after V lost 0 bases and J lost 1 base. This chain's CDR3 is CASSESTGGGTDTQYF. The CDR3 DNA reads TGCGCCAGCAGTGAGTCGACAGGGGGAGGCACAGATACGCAGTATTTT.

This rearrangement joins TRBV29-1 to TRBJ1-1; possibly TRBD1 for D (6 bases). The CDR3 is made up of 14 amino acids. Germline V gene sequence: CDR1 SQVTM, CDR2 ANQGSEA. The V gene lost 4 bases and the J gene lost 1 base, with 13 bases spanning the gap. CDR3 amino acids: CSVGGGGGNTEAFF. CDR3 nucleotide sequence: TGCAGCGTTGGAGGGGGGGGGGGGAACACTGAAGCTTTCTTT.

V and J are TRBV5-5 and TRBJ2-5; 8 bases match TRBD2. Germline CDR1 is SGHKS and CDR2 is YYEKEE (reference sequence). V lost 4 bases and J lost 5; bases outside the gene matches: 10. This CDR3 has 15 residues. Here the CDR3 DNA reads TGTGCCAGCAGCACCCTCGGAGCGGGAGCGGAGACCCAGTACTTC. It is translated as CASSTLGAGAETQYF.

In this sample, this clonotype turned up many times. This rearrangement joins TRBV2 to TRBJ2-1, with 8 positions matching TRBD1. The V and J ends lost 5 bases and 8 bases, in that order; junction bases with no gene match: 5. The CDR3 is 13 amino acids. Germline CDR1 reads SNHLY; CDR2 reads FYNNEI. The CDR3 bases are TGTGCCAGCAGTCGGCAGGGGGCACATGAGCAGTTCTTC. Translated, it gives CASSRQGAHEQFF.

This clonotype was detected ten times or more. The chain links TRBV3-1 to TRBJ1-3; D is perhaps TRBD1 (5 bases). In germline, CDR1 is LGHDT, CDR2 YNNKEL (reference sequence). This CDR3 is 14 amino acids long. The V and J ends lost 5 bases and 4 bases respectively, with 12 bases between them. The CDR3 sequence is CASSYAGTGNTIYF. In nucleotides, the CDR3 is TGTGCCAGCAGCTACGCAGGGACGGGAAACACCATATATTTT.